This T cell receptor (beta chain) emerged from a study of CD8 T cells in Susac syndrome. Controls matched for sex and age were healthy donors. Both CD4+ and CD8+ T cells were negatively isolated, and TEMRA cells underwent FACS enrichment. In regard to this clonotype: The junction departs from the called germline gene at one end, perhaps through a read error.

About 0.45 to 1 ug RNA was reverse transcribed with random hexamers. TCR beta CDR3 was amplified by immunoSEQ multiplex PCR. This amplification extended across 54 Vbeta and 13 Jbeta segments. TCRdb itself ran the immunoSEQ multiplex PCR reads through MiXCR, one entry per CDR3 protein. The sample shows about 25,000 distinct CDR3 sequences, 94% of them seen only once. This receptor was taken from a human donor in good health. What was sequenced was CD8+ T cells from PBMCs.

In DNA, the CDR3 is TGTGCCAGCAGTGAAGACTTCCAACCGGGACCGCCCTTTTTC. It specifies CASSEDFQPGPPFF. The V gene is TRBV6-1, the J gene TRBJ2-7; possibly TRBD1 or TRBD2 for D (5 bases each). Germline loops: CDR1 MNHNS, CDR2 SASEGT. There are 14 residues in the CDR3.